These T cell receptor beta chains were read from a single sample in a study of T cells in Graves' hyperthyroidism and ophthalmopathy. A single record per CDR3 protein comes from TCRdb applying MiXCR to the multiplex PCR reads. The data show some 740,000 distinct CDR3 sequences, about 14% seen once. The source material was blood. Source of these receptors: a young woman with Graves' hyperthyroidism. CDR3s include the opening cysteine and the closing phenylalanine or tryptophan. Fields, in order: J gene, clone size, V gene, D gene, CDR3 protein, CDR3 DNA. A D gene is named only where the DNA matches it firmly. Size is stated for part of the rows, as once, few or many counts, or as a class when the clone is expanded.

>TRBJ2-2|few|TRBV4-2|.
CASSQDHRELFF
TGTGCCAGCAGCCAAGATCACAGGGAGCTGTTTTTT
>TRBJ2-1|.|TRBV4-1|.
CASSQVRSVPEQFF
TGCGCCAGCAGCCAAGTTCGGTCGGTACCTGAGCAGTTCTTC
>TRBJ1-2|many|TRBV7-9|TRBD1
CASSPAGTGPYGYTF
TGTGCCAGCAGCCCAGCCGGGACAGGGCCCTATGGCTACACCTTC
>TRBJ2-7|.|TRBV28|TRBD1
CASRRTGGGEQYF
TGTGCCAGCAGGCGGACAGGGGGCGGGGAGCAGTACTTC
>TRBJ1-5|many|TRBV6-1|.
CASGNQPQHF
TGTGCCAGCGGCAATCAGCCCCAGCATTTT
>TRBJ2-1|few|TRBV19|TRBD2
CASSLMTSGRTYNEQFF
TGTGCCAGTAGTCTTATGACTAGCGGGAGAACCTACAATGAGCAGTTCTTC
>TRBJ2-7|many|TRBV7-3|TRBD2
CASSLNQTSLAFEQYF
TGTGCCAGCAGCTTAAACCAGACTAGCTTAGCGTTCGAGCAGTACTTC
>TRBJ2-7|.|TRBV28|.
CASTGALAYEQYF
TGTGCCAGCACGGGGGCCCTGGCCTACGAGCAGTACTTC
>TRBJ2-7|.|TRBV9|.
CASSVDLGVYEQYF
TGTGCCAGCAGCGTAGACTTAGGGGTCTACGAGCAGTACTTC
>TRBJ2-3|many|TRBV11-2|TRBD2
CASILAGGLTDTQYF
TGTGCCAGCATCCTAGCGGGAGGCCTCACAGATACGCAGTATTTT
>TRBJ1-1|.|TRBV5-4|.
CASSPTTDRIAEAFF
TGTGCCAGCAGCCCAACTACCGACAGGATAGCTGAAGCTTTCTTT